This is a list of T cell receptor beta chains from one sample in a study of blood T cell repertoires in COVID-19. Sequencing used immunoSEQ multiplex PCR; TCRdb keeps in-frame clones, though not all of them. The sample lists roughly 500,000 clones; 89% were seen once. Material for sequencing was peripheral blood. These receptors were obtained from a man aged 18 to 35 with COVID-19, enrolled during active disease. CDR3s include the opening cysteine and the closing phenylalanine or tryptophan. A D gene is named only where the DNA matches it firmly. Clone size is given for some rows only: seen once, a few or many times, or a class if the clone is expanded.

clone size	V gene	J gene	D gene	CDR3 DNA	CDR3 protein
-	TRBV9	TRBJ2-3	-	TGTGCCAGCAGCGTAAGAGGTGGAGGGTCAGATACGCAGTATTTT	CASSVRGGGSDTQYF
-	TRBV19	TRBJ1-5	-	TGTGCCAGTAGTTTGTCAGTTAATCAGCCCCAGCATTTT	CASSLSVNQPQHF
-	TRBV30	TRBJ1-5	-	TGTGCCTGGACCCAAGGCGGTCAGCCCCAGCATTTT	CAWTQGGQPQHF
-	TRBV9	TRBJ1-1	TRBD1	TGTGCCAGCAGCGATCGTACGAACAGGGGTACGGCTGAAGCTTTCTTT	CASSDRTNRGTAEAFF
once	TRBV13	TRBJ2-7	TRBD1	TGTGCCAGCAGCTTCGAGACAGGGGACACCTACGAGCAGTACTTC	CASSFETGDTYEQYF
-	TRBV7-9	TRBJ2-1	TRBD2	TGTGCCAGCAGCCCTCGGACTAGCGGGAGGTTTGAGCAGTTCTTC	CASSPRTSGRFEQFF
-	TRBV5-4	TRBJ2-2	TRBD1	TGTGCCATCGCAACCGGGACAGCCGACACCGGGGAGCTGTTTTTT	CAIATGTADTGELFF
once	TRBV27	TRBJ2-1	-	TGTGCCAGCAGTTTGGTAGCGTCCGAGCAGTTCTTC	CASSLVASEQFF
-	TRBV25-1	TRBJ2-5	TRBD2	TGTGCCAGCAGTGGACTAGGGACTAGCGGGGGGGACCAAGAGACCCAGTACTTC	CASSGLGTSGGDQETQYF
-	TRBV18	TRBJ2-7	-	TGTGCCAGCTCACCAGAGACGGGTGAATACGAGCAGTACTTC	CASSPETGEYEQYF
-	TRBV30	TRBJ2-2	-	TGTGCCTGGCAGCGGCTCAACACCGGGGAGCTGTTTTTT	CAWQRLNTGELFF
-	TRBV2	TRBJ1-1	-	TGTGCCAGCAGTGAACCCGACAGGCCTAGTGGTACTGTAATCTTAAACACTGAAGCTTTCTTT	CASSEPDRPSGTVILNTEAFF
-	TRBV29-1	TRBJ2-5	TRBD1	TGCAGCGTCGGAGGCGGACAGGGGGGAGAGACCCAGTACTTC	CSVGGGQGGETQYF
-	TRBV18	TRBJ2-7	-	TGTGCCAGCTCACCAGGGGCTGACCCGACGGGCTACGAGCAGTACTTC	CASSPGADPTGYEQYF
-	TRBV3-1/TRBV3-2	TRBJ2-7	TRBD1	TGTGCCAGCAGCATAGGACAGGGTCCCCCCTACGAGCAGTACTTC	CASSIGQGPPYEQYF
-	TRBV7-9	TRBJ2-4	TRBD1	TGTGCCAGCAGCCCGACAAAGCCGGGACAGGGGGCGGGAAACATTCAGTACTTC	CASSPTKPGQGAGNIQYF
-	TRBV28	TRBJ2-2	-	TGTGCCAGCAGTTTATTGAGCAGGGAGCTGTTTTTT	CASSLLSRELFF
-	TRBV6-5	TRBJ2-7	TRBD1	TGTGCCGGCAGGACAGGGGGAAACGAGCAGTACTTC	CAGRTGGNEQYF
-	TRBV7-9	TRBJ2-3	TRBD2	TGTGCCAGCAGCCCACCAGCGGGGGGGCCTGAAGATACGCAGTATTTT	CASSPPAGGPEDTQYF
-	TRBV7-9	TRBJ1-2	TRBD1	TGTGCCAGCAGCTTTAGCGTTTTAATGACAGGGGGTTTTGGCTACACCTTC	CASSFSVLMTGGFGYTF
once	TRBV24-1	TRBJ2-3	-	TGTGCCACCAGTGAGGCAGCGGAGGTCACAGATACGCAGTATTTT	CATSEAAEVTDTQYF
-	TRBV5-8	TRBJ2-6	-	TGTGCCAGCAGCTTGGGGGGCGGAGGGGCCAACGTCCTGACTTTC	CASSLGGGGANVLTF
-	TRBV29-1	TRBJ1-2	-	TGCAGCGTTGAAGCGTCAGGTACTTATGGCTACACCTTC	CSVEASGTYGYTF
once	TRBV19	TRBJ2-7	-	TGTGCCAGTAGTATAGCGACAGTCTACGAGCAGTACTTC	CASSIATVYEQYF
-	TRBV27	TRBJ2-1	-	TGTGCCAGCGGCGCGACAGACCGCTCCTACAATGAGCAGTTCTTC	CASGATDRSYNEQFF
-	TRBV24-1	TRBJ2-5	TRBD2	TGTGCCACCAGTGATTCTCGGACTAGCGGGGAGACCCAGTACTTC	CATSDSRTSGETQYF
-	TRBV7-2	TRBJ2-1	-	TGTGCCAGCAGCTTAGCTACTAGTGGTGAGCAGTTCTTC	CASSLATSGEQFF
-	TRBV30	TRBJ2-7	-	TGTGCCTGGAGTTTTCAGTACTACGAGCAGTACTTC	CAWSFQYYEQYF
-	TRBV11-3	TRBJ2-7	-	TGTGCCAGCAGCTTAGAGAGGGAGCAGTACTTC	CASSLEREQYF
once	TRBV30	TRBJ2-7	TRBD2	TGTGCCTGGAGACTAGCGGGAGTCTACGAGCAGTACTTC	CAWRLAGVYEQYF
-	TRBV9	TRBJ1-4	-	TGTGCCAGCAGCGTAGAGGGGATGGCTAATGAAAAACTGTTTTTT	CASSVEGMANEKLFF